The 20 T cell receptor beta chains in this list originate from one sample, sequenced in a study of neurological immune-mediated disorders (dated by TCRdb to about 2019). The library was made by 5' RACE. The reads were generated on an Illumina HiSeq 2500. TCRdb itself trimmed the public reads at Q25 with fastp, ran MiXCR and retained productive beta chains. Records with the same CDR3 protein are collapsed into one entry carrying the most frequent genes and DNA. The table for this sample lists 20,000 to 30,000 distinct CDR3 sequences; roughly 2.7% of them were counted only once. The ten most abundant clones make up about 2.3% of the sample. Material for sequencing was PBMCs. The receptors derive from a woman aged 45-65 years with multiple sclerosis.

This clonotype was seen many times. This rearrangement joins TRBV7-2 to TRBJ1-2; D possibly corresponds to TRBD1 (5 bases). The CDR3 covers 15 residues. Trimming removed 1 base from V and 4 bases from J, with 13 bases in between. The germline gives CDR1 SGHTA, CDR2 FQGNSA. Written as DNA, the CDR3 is TGTGCCAGCAGCTTAGGCCGTGGGACTCGCTATGGCTACACCTTC. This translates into CASSLGRGTRYGYTF.

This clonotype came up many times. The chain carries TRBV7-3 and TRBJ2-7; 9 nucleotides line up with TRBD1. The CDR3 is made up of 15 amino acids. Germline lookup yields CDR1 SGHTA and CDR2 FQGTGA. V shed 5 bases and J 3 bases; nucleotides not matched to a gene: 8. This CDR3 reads CASSNTGGKLYEQYF. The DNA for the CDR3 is TGTGCCAGCAGCAACACAGGGGGCAAACTCTACGAGCAGTACTTC.

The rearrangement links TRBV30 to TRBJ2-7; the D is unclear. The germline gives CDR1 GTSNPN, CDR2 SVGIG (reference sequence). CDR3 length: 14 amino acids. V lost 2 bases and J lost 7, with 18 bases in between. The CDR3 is CAWSPRRDFSEQYF. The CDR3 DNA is TGTGCCTGGAGTCCCCGGCGAGACTTTAGTGAGCAGTACTTC.

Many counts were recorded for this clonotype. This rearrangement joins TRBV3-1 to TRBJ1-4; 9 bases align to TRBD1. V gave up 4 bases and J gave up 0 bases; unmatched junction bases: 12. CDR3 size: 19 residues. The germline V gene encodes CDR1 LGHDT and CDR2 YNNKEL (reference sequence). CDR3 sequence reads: CASSRPLGTGTTTNEKLFF. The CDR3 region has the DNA TGTGCCAGCAGCCGCCCCCTGGGGACAGGGACAACAACTAATGAAAAACTGTTTTTT.

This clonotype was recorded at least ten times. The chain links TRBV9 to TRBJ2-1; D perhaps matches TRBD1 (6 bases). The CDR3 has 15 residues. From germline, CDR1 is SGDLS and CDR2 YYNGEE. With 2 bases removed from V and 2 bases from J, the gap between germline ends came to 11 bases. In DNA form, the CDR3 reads TGTGCCAGCAGCGTTGGGGACAACCCCTACAATGAGCAGTTCTTC. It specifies CASSVGDNPYNEQFF.

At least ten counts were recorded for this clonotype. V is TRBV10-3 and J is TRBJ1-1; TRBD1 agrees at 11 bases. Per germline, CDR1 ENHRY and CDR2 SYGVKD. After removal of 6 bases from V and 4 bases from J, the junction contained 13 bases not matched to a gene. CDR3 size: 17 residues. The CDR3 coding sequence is TGTGCCATCAGCGCCTGGACAGGGGGCGACAGGACCACTGAAGCTTTCTTT. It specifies CAISAWTGGDRTTEAFF.

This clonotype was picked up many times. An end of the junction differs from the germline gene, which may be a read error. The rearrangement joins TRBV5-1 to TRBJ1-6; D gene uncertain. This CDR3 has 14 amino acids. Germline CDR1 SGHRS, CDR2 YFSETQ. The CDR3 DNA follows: TGCGCCAGCAGCTTGGACAGAAGGAATTCACCCCTCAACTTT. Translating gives CASSLDRRNSPLNF.

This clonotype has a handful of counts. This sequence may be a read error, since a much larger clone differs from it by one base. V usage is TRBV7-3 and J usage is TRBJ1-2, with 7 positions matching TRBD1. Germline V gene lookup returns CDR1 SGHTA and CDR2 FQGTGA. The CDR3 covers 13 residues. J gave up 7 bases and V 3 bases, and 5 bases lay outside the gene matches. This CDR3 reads CASSFERGLGYTF. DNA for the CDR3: TGTGCCAGCAGCTTCGAAAGGGGGCTTGGCTACACCTTC.

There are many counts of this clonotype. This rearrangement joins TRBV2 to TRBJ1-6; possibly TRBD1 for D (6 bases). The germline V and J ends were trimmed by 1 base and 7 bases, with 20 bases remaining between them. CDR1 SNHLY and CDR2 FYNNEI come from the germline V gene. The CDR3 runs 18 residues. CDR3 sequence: CASSEGAVRPGGNSPLHF. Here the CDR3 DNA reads TGTGCCAGCAGTGAAGGGGCAGTTCGACCGGGGGGCAATTCACCCCTCCACTTT.

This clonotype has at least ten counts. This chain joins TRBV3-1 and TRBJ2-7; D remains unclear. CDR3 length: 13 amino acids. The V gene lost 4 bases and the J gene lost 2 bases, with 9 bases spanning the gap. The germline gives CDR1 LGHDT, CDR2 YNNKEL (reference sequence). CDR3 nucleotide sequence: TGTGCCAGCAGCCTGACTGGAGCCTACGAGCAGTACTTC. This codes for CASSLTGAYEQYF.

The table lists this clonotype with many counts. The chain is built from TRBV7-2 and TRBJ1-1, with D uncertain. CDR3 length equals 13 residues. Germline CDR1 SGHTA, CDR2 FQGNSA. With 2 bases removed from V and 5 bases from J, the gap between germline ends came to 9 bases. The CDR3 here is CASSLMVGTEAFF. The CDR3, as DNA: TGTGCCAGCAGCTTAATGGTGGGGACTGAAGCTTTCTTT.

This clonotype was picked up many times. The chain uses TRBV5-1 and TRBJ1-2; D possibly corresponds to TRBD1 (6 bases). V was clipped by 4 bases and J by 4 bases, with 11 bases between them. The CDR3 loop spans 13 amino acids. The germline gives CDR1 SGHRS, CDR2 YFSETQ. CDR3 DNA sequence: TGCGCCAGCAGCGGAACAGGGCTCTATGGCTACACCTTC. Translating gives CASSGTGLYGYTF.

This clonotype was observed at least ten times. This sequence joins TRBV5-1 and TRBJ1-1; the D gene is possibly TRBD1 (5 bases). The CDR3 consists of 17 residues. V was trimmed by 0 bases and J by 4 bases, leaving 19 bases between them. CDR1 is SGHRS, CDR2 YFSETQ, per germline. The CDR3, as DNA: TGCGCCAGCAGCTTGGGGGACGGGGCGTATGCCGCCACTGAAGCTTTCTTT. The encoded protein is CASSLGDGAYAATEAFF.

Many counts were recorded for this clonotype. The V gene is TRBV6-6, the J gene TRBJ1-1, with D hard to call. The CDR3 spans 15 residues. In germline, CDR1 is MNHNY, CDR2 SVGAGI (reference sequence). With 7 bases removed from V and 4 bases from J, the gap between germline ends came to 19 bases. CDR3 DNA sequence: TGTGCCAGCACCCCACCCGGTGTGAGGAGCACTGAAGCTTTCTTT. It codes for CASTPPGVRSTEAFF.

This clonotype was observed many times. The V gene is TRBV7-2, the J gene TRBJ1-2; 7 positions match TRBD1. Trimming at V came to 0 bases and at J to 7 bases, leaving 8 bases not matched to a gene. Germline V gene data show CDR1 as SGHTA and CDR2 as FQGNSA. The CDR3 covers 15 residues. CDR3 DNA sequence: TGTGCCAGCAGCTTAGCTGCGACAGGGTTTAGTGGCTACACCTTC. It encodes CASSLAATGFSGYTF.

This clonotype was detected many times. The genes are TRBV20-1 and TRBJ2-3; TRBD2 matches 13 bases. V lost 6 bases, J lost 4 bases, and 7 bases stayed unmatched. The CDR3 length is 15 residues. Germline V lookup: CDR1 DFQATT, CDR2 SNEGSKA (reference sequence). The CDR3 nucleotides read TGCAGTGCGGACGGACTAGCGGGGGTGGCAGATACGCAGTATTTT. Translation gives CSADGLAGVADTQYF.

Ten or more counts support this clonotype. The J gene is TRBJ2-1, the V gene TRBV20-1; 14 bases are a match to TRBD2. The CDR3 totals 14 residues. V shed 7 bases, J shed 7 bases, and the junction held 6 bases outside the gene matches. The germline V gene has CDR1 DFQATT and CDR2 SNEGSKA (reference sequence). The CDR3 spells CSVPGLAGANEQFF. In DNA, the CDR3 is TGCAGTGTACCGGGACTAGCGGGGGCTAATGAGCAGTTCTTC.

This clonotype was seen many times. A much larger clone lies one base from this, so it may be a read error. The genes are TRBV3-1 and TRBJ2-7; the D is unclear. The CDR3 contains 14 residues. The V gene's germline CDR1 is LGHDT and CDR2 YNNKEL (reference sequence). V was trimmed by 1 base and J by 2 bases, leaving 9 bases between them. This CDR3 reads CASSQGLTPYEQYF. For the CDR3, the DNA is TGTGCCAGCAGCCAAGGCTTAACCCCCTACGAGCAGTACTTC.

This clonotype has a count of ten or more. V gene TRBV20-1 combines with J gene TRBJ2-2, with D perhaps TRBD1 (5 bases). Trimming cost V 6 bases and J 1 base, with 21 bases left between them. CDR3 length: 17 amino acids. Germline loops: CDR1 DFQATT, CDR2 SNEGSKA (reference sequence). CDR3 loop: CSAQNLGRGLNTGELFF. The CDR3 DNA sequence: TGCAGTGCACAGAATCTGGGAAGGGGATTGAACACCGGGGAGCTGTTTTTT.

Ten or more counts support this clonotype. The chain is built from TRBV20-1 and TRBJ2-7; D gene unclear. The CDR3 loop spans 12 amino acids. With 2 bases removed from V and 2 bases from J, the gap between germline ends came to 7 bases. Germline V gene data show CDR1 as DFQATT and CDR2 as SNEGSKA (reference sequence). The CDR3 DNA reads TGCAGTGCTAGAAGTCGGACCTACGAGCAGTACTTC. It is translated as CSARSRTYEQYF.